This T cell receptor (beta chain) was documented in a study of cytomegalovirus exposure and HLA in healthy donors. Whole-study findings and limits: TCR beta sequences numbering 15,000 to 20,000 were associated with HLA alleles at 0.05 false discovery rate in a later analysis.

This CDR3 is 16 amino acids long. Germline V gene data show CDR1 as GTSNPN and CDR2 as SVGIG (reference sequence). V lost 7 bases and J lost 7, with 25 bases in between. As to this clone: Its antigen remains unidentified.

It was with 60 Vbeta and 13 Jbeta primers that the PCR ran. The repertoire was sequenced with immunoSEQ multiplex PCR; TCRdb's copy has only in-frame clones and lacks some. This table has 95,000 to 150,000 clones, 77% appearing once. The receptor comes from a man younger than 30 in good health and CMV-seropositive. Sequencing was done on a sample of PBMCs. This chain uses TRBV30 with TRBJ1-4; TRBD1 might be the D (6 bases). The DNA of the CDR3 is TGTGCCTCCGAGCCGACTATGACAGGTTCAAGTGAAAAACTGTTTTTT. Residues: CASEPTMTGSSEKLFF.